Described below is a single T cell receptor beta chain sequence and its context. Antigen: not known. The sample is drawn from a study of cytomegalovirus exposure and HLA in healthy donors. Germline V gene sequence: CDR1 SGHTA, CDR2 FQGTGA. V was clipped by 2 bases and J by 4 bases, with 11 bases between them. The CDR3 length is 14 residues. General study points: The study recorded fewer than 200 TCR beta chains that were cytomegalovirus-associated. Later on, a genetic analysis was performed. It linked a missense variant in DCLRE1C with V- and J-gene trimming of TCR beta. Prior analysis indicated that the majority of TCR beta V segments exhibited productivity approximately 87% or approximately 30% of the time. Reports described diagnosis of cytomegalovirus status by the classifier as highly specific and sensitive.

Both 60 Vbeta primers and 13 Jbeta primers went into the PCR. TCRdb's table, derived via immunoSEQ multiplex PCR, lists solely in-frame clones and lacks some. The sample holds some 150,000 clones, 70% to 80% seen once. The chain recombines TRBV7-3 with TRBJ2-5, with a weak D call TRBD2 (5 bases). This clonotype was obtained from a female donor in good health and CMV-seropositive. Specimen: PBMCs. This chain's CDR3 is CASSLASRGETQYF. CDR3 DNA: TGTGCCAGCAGCTTAGCATCCCGGGGAGAGACCCAGTACTTC. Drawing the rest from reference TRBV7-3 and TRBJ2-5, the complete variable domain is GAGVSQTPSNKVTEKGKYVELRCDPISGHTALYWYRQSLGQGPEFLIYFQGTGAADDSGLPNDRFFAVRPEGSVSTLKIQRTERGDSAVYLCASSLASRGETQYFGPGTRLLVL.